The 6 T cell receptor beta chains in this list originate from one sample, sequenced in a study of OX40 agonist ivuxolimab in advanced cancers. Clones were sequenced by immunoSEQ multiplex PCR, and TCRdb holds only the in-frame ones, with some missing. In the table there are some 66,000 clones, around four fifths of which are singletons. The sequenced sample was CD4+ or CD8+ T cells sorted from blood, obtained in a trial of the OX40 agonist ivuxolimab. The receptors here all came from an adult with an advanced solid tumor such as melanoma, head and neck, liver or kidney cancer.

The rearrangement joins TRBV5-4 to TRBJ2-3, with D possibly matching TRBD1 (6 bases). The V gene lost 6 bases and the J gene lost 8 bases, with 22 bases spanning the gap. The length of the CDR3 is 15 residues. CDR1 is SGHNT and CDR2 is YYREEE in the germline V gene (reference sequence). DNA for the CDR3: TGTGCCAGCAACCCGACAGGCTCAGCACATGGTACGCAGTATTTT. Protein: CASNPTGSAHGTQYF.

The chain links TRBV10-1 to TRBJ1-1; D is perhaps TRBD1 (6 bases). The V end lost 3 bases, the J end lost 1 base, and 9 bases lay between the germline ends. This CDR3 contains 14 residues. Looked up from germline, CDR1 is WNHNN and CDR2 is SYGVQD (reference sequence). This CDR3 reads CASSDRGGNTEAFF. Here the CDR3 DNA reads TGCGCCAGCAGTGATAGGGGGGGGAACACTGAAGCTTTCTTT.

The genes are TRBV6-1 and TRBJ1-5, with 8 positions matching TRBD1. This CDR3 has 14 amino acids. CDR1 is MNHNS, CDR2 SASEGT, per germline. The junction had 4 bases not matched to a gene; V was cut back by 3 bases and J by 6 bases. The CDR3 DNA follows: TGTGCCAGCAGTGAGGGCAGGGGGCGTCAGCCCCAGCATTTT. It translates to CASSEGRGRQPQHF.

V is TRBV30 and J is TRBJ2-3; 8 nucleotides match TRBD2. CDR3 length equals 18 residues. Germline V gives CDR1 GTSNPN, CDR2 SVGIG (reference sequence). The J segment lost 1 base and the V segment lost 4 bases, leaving 16 bases of the junction unmatched. CDR3 sequence (DNA): TGTGCCTGGAAAAATCCCGGGAGGGCCCAGTCACGCACAGATACGCAGTATTTT. Amino acid sequence: CAWKNPGRAQSRTDTQYF. The full variable domain, completed using reference TRBV30 and TRBJ2-3, is SQTIHQWPATLVQPVGSPLSLECTVEGTSNPNLYWYRQAAGRGLQLLFYSVGIGQISSEVPQNLSASRPQDRQFILSSKKLLLSDSGFYLCAWKNPGRAQSRTDTQYFGPGTRLTVL.

This chain links TRBV7-3 with TRBJ2-7, with 8 bases matching TRBD1. The germline gives CDR1 SGHTA, CDR2 FQGTGA. With V trimmed by 3 bases and J by 5 bases, 9 bases remained unmatched. CDR3 size: 15 residues. This CDR3 reads CASSLGRQGTNEQYF. In nucleotides, the CDR3 is TGTGCCAGCAGCTTGGGCAGACAGGGGACAAACGAGCAGTACTTC. The whole variable domain, filled in from reference TRBV7-3 and TRBJ2-7, reads GAGVSQTPSNKVTEKGKYVELRCDPISGHTALYWYRQSLGQGPEFLIYFQGTGAADDSGLPNDRFFAVRPEGSVSTLKIQRTERGDSAVYLCASSLGRQGTNEQYFGPGTRLTVT.

This clone was seen a few times. The rearrangement links TRBV7-6 to TRBJ1-5, with D unresolved. V lost 5 bases and J 4 bases, leaving 9 bases between the germline ends. The CDR3 runs to 13 residues. Germline loops: CDR1 SGHVS, CDR2 FNYEAQ. The CDR3 region has the DNA TGTGCCAGCAGCCGGACGAATAATCAGCCCCAGCATTTT. It yields the protein CASSRTNNQPQHF.